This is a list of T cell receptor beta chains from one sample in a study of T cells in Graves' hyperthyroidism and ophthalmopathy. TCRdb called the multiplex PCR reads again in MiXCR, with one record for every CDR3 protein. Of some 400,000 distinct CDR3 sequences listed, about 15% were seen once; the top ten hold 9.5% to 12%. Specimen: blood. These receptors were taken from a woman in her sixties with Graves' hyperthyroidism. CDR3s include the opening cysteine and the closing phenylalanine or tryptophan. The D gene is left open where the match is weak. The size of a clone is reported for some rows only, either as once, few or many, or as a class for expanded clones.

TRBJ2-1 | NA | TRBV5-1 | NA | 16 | TGCGCCAGCAGCTTGGGTGGGGGGAGCTCCCACAATGAGCAGTTCTTC | CASSLGGGSSHNEQFF
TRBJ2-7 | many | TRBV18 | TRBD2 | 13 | TGTGCCAGCTCACCCGCTAGCGGATACGAGCAGTACTTC | CASSPASGYEQYF
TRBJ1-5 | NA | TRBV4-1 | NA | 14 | TGCGCCAGCAGCCAAGTAGGGATCAATCAGCCCCAGCATTTT | CASSQVGINQPQHF
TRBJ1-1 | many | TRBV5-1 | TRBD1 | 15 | TGCGCCAGCAGCGCCCAGGACAGGCCGAACACTGAAGCTTTCTTT | CASSAQDRPNTEAFF
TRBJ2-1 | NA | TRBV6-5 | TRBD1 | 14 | TGTGCCAGCAGTTATATACAGGGGGCTGGTGAGCAGTTCTTC | CASSYIQGAGEQFF
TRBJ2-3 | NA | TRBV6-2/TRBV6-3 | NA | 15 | TGTGCCAGCAGTTACTCGACGGTTAGCACAGATACGCAGTATTTT | CASSYSTVSTDTQYF
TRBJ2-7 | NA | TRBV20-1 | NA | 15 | TGCAGTGCTGCGGTCCCCGGGACCAGTACCTACGAGCAGTACTTC | CSAAVPGTSTYEQYF
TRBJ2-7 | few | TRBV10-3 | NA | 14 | TGTGCCATCAGCCGACAGGAGAGCTCCTACGAGCAGTACTTC | CAISRQESSYEQYF
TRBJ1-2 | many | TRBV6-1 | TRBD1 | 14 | TGTGCCAGCAGCTGGACAGGGGGCGAGTATGGCTACACCTTC | CASSWTGGEYGYTF
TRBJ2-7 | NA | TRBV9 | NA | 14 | TGTGCCAGCAGCGCCGGGACTCCCGGCTCCGAGCAGTACTTC | CASSAGTPGSEQYF
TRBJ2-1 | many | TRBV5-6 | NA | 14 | TGTGCCAGCAGCTCTGGGGTGGGCTACAATGAGCAGTTCTTC | CASSSGVGYNEQFF
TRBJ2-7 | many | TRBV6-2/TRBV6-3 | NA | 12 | TGTGCCAGCAGGGACTATCTCTACGAGCAGTACTTC | CASRDYLYEQYF
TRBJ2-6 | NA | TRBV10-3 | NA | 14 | TGTGCCATCAGTGATAATATTGGGGCCAACGTCCTGACTTTC | CAISDNIGANVLTF
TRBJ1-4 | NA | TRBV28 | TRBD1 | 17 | TGTGCCAGCAGTTTCAGGGACAGGGGGCTCACTAATGAAAAACTGTTTTTT | CASSFRDRGLTNEKLFF
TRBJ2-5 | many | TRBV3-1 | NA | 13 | TGTGCCAGCAGCCAAGAGGGTTCAAAGACCCAGTACTTC | CASSQEGSKTQYF
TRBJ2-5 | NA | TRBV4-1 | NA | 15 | TGCGCCAGCAGCCAAGTCTTCCCCGAGAGAGAGACCCAGTACTTC | CASSQVFPERETQYF
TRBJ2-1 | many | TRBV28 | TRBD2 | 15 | TGTGCCAGCAGTTTACCGGGAGGGCCCTCTTTTGAGCAGTTCTTC | CASSLPGGPSFEQFF
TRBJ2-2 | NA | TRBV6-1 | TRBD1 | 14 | TGTGCCACCCTGCGCGACAGGGGGCGCGGGGAGCTGTTTTTT | CATLRDRGRGELFF
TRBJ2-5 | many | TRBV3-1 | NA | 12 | TGTGCCAGCAGCCAAGAGCGGGAGACCCAGTACTTC | CASSQERETQYF
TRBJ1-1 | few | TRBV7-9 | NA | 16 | TGTGCCAGCAGCCCCTCGTACGGACAGCCGAACACTGAAGCTTTCTTT | CASSPSYGQPNTEAFF
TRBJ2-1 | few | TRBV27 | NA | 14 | TGTGCCAGCACGTGGACTAACACTTACAATGAGCAGTTCTTC | CASTWTNTYNEQFF
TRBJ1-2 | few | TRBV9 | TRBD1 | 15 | TGTGCCAGCAGTAGGGCAGGGGGAGCTAACTATGGCTACACCTTC | CASSRAGGANYGYTF
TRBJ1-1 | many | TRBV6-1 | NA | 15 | TGTGCCAGCAGTGACCGGTGGGGAGAGAACACTGAAGCTTTCTTT | CASSDRWGENTEAFF
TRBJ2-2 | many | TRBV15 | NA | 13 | TGTGCCACCAGCACCCGAGTCCCCGGGGAGCTGTTTTTT | CATSTRVPGELFF
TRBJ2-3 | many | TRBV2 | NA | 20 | TGTGCCAGCAGCTTAGGTCTGGGATTTTGGGCTAGCCGCGGTCAGGATACGCAGTATTTT | CASSLGLGFWASRGQDTQYF
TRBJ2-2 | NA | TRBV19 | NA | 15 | TGTGCCAGTAACACCGACAGTGCGAACACCGGGGAGCTGTTTTTT | CASNTDSANTGELFF
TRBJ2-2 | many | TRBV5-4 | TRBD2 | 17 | TGTGCCAGCAGCATCAGACTAGCGGGAGGGCGGACCGGGGAGCTGTTTTTT | CASSIRLAGGRTGELFF
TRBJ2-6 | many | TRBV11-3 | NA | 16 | TGTGCCAGCAGCAGATATAACCGGGCTGGGGCCAACGTCCTGACTTTC | CASSRYNRAGANVLTF
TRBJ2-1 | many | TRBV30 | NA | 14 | TGTGCCTGGAGTGTAATGGAGGCCTACAATGAGCAGTTCTTC | CAWSVMEAYNEQFF
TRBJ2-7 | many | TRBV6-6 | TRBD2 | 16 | TGTGCCAGCAGTTACTCCCAGCGGGAGGGCCTTTTCGAGCAGTACTTC | CASSYSQREGLFEQYF
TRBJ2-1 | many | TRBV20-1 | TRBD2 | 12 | TGCAGTGCTGCGACTAGCATCGGTGAGCAGTTCTTC | CSAATSIGEQFF
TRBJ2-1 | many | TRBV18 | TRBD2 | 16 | TGTGCCAGCTCACCCGAAGGGACTAGCGGGAACAATGAGCAGTTCTTC | CASSPEGTSGNNEQFF